The clone carrying this TCR beta chain was counted only a few times. No antigen is known for it. This sample is part of a study of long-term antiretroviral therapy in people with HIV. Study observations and caveats: Records did not include ART adherence, viral resistance or therapy changes.

Trimming took off 4 bases at V and 9 bases at J, with 17 bases between the two ends. CDR1 is SGHNT and CDR2 is YYREEE in the germline V gene (reference sequence). This CDR3 has 13 residues. With survey level as its setting, the immunoSEQ assay was v3.0. The assay was immunoSEQ multiplex PCR, and TCRdb's table has in-frame clones only and misses some. The table includes some 25,000 clones, just under 85% detected once. The receptor was isolated from a man aged 25 to 40 with HIV. This specimen consisted of unsorted PBMCs, obtained 0.7 years before starting antiretroviral therapy. This chain joins TRBV5-4 and TRBJ2-7, with D perhaps TRBD1 (6 bases). In DNA form, the CDR3 reads TGTGCCAGCAGCAGGACAGTTTCCACCGGGCAGTACTTC. Translating gives CASSRTVSTGQYF.